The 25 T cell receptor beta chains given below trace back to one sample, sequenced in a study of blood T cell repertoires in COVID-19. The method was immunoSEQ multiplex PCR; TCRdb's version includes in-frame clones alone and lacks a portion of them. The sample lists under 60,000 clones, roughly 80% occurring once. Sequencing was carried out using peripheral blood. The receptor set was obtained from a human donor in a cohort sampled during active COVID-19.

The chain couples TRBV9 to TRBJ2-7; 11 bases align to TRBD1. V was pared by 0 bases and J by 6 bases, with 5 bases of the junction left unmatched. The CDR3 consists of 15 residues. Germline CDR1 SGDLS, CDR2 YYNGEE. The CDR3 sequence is CASSVGWDRGVEQYF. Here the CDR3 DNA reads TGTGCCAGCAGCGTAGGTTGGGACAGGGGGGTCGAGCAGTACTTC.

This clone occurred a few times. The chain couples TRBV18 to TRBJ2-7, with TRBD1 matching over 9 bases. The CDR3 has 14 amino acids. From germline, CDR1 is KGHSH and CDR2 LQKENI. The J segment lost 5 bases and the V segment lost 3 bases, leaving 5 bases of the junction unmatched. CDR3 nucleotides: TGTGCCAGCTCACCTTTGGGACAGGGAGACGAGCAGTACTTC. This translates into CASSPLGQGDEQYF.

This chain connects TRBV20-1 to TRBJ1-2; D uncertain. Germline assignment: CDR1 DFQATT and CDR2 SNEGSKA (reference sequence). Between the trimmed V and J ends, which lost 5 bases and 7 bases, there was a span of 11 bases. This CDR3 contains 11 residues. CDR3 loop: CSAADLGGYTF. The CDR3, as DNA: TGCAGTGCTGCGGATTTGGGTGGCTACACCTTC.

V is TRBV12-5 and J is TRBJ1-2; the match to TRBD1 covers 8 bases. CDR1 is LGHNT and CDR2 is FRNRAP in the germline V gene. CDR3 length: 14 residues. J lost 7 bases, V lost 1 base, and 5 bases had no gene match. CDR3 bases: TGTGCTAGTGGTTTGGAGCGGACAGGGTTTGGCTACACCTTC. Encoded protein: CASGLERTGFGYTF.

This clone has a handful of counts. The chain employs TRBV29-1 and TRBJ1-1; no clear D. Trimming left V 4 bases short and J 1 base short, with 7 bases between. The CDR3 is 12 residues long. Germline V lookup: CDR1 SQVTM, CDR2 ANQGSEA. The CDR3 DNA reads TGCAGCGTTGGGAGGCGGAACACTGAAGCTTTCTTT. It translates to CSVGRRNTEAFF.

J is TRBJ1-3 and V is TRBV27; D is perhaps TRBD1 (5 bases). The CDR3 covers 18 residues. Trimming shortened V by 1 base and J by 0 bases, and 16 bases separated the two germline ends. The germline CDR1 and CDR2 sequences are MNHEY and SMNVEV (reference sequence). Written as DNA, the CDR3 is TGTGCCAGCAGTTTATTAGTATGGGGACTGAGCTCTGGAAACACCATATATTTT. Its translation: CASSLLVWGLSSGNTIYF.

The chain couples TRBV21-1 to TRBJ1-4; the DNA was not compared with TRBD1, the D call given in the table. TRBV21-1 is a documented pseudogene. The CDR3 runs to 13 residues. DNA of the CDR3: TGTGCCAGCACCCTTAACAGGGGGAAAAAACTGTTTTTT. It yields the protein CASTLNRGKKLFF.

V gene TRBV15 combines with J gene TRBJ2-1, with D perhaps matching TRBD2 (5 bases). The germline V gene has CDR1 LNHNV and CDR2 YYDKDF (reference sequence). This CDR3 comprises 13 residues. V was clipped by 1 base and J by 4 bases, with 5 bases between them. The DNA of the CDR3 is TGTGCCACCAGCAGAGGAGGGTACAATGAGCAGTTCTTC. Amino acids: CATSRGGYNEQFF.

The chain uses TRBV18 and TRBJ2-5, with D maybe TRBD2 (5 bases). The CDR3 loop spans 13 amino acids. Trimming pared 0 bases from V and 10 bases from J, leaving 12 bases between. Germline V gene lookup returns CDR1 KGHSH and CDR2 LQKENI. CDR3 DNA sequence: TGTGCCAGCTCACCACCTGATGGAGGTCACCAGTACTTC. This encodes CASSPPDGGHQYF.

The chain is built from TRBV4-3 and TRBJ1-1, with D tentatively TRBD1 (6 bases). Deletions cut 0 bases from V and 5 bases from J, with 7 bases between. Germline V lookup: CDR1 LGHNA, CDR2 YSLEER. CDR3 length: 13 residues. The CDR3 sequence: CASSQEGGTEAFF. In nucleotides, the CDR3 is TGCGCCAGCAGCCAAGAAGGGGGAACTGAAGCTTTCTTT.

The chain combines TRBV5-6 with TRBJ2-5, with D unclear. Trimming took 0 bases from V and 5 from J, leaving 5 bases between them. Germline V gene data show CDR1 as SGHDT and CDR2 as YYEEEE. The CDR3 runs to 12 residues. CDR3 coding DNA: TGTGCCAGCAGCTTGGATCGGGAGACCCAGTACTTC. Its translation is CASSLDRETQYF.

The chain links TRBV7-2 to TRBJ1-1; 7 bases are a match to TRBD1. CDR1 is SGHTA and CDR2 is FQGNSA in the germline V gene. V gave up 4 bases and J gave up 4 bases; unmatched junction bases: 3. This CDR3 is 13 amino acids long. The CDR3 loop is CASSSSGGTEAFF. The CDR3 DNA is TGTGCCAGCAGCTCATCAGGGGGCACTGAAGCTTTCTTT.

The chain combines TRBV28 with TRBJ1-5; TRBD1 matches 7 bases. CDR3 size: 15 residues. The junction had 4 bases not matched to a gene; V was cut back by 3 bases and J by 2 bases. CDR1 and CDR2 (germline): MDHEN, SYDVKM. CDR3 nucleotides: TGTGCCAGCAGTTTCGGGACAGTGGGCAATCAGCCCCAGCATTTT. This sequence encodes CASSFGTVGNQPQHF.

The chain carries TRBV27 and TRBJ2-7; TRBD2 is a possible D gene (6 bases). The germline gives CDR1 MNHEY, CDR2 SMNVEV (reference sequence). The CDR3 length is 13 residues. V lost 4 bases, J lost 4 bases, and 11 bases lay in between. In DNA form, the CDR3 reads TGTGCCAGCAGTTACCCCGGGGGTTACGAGCAGTACTTC. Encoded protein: CASSYPGGYEQYF.

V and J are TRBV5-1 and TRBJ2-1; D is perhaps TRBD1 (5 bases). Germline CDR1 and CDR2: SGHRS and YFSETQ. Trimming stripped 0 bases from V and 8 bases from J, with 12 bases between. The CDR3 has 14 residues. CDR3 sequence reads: CASSLGQGIDEQFF. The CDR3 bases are TGCGCCAGCAGCTTGGGGCAGGGTATCGATGAGCAGTTCTTC. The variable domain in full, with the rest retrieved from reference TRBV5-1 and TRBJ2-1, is KAGVTQTPRYLIKTRGQQVTLSCSPISGHRSVSWYQQTPGQGLQFLFEYFSETQRNKGNFPGRFSGRQFSNSRSEMNVSTLELGDSALYLCASSLGQGIDEQFFGPGTRLTVL.

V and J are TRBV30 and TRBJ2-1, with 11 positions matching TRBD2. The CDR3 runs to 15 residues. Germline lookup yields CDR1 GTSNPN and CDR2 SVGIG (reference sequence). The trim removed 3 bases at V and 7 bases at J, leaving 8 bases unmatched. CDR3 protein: CAWRHSGGARNEQFF. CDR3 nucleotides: TGTGCCTGGAGACATAGCGGGGGGGCTCGGAATGAGCAGTTCTTC.

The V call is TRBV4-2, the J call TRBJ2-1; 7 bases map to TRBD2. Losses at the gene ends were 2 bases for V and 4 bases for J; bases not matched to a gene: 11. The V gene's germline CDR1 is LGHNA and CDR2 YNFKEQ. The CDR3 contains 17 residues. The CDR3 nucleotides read TGTGCCAGCAGCCAATCAGCCGTTGGGGGGGGGTACAATGAGCAGTTCTTC. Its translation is CASSQSAVGGGYNEQFF.

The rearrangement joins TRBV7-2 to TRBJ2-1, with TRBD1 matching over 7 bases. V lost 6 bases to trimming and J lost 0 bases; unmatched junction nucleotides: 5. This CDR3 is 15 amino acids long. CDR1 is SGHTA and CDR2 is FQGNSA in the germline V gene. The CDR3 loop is CASSLQGSSYNEQFF. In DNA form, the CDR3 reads TGTGCCAGCAGTTTACAGGGGAGCTCCTACAATGAGCAGTTCTTC.

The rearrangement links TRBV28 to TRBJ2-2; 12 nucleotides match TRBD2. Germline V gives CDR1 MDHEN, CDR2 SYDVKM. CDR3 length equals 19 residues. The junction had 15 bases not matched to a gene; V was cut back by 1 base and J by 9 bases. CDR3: CASSLLSEWASGRARELFF. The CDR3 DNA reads TGTGCCAGCAGTTTATTATCCGAATGGGCTAGCGGGAGGGCGCGGGAGCTGTTTTTT.

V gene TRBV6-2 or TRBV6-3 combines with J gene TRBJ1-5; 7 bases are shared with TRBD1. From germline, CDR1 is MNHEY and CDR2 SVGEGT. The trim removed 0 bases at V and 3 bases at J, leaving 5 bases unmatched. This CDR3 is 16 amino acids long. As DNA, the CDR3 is TGTGCCAGCAGTTACTCAGGGGACAGCAACAATCAGCCCCAGCATTTT. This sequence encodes CASSYSGDSNNQPQHF.

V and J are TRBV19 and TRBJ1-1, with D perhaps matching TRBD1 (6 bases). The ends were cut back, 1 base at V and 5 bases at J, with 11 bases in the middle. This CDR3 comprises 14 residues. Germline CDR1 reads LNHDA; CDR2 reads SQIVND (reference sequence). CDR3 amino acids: CASSIVGGGTEAFF. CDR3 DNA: TGTGCCAGTAGTATAGTAGGGGGAGGGACTGAAGCTTTCTTT.

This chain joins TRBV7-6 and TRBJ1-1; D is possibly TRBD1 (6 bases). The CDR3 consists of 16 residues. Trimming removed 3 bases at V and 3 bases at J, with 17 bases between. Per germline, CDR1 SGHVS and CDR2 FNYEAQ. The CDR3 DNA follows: TGTGCCAGCAGCTTGCCTTCGGGGGGCGCGGACACTGAAGCTTTCTTT. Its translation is CASSLPSGGADTEAFF.

CDR3 sequence reads: CASSLMGQGILQETQYF. CDR3 coding DNA: TGCGCCAGCAGCTTGATGGGACAGGGGATTTTACAAGAGACCCAGTACTTC. This sequence joins TRBV5-1 and TRBJ2-5; 10 positions match TRBD1. The CDR3 covers 17 residues. V lost 1 base and J lost 2; bases outside the gene matches: 8. CDR1 and CDR2 from the germline V gene are SGHRS and YFSETQ. The full variable domain, with the rest looked up from reference TRBV5-1 and TRBJ2-5, is KAGVTQTPRYLIKTRGQQVTLSCSPISGHRSVSWYQQTPGQGLQFLFEYFSETQRNKGNFPGRFSGRQFSNSRSEMNVSTLELGDSALYLCASSLMGQGILQETQYFGPGTRLLVL.

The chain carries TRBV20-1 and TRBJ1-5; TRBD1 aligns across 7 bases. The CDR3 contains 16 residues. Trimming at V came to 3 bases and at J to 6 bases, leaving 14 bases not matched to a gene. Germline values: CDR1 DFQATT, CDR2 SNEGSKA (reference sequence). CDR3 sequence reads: CSASWVVRGRGQPQHF. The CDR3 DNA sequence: TGCAGTGCTAGTTGGGTAGTGAGGGGGCGCGGTCAGCCCCAGCATTTT.

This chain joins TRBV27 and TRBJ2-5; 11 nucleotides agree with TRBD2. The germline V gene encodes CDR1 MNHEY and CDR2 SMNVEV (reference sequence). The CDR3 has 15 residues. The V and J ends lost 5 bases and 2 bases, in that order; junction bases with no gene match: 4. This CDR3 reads CASSARLAGQETQYF. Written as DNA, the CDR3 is TGTGCCAGCAGTGCCAGACTAGCGGGGCAAGAGACCCAGTACTTC.